This TCR beta chain was captured by sequencing in a study of Ad26.COV2.S vaccination and SARS-CoV-2 variants. CDR3 length: 15 amino acids. Germline CDR1 is SEHNR and CDR2 is FQNEAQ (reference sequence). V was clipped by 4 bases and J by 2 bases, with 11 bases between them. Repertoires were generated with immunoSEQ multiplex PCR, while TCRdb's copy carries only in-frame clones and drops some. The data contain more than 350,000 clones, more than 80% of them singletons. The treatment here: some 20 received Ad26.COV2.S at low or high dose, single or two shots; about 5 received placebo; per-sample allocation not given. All samples were drawn on day 63, counting from the first vaccine or placebo injection.

The V gene is TRBV7-9, the J gene TRBJ1-4; D gene uncertain. The TCR sequence derives from a person aged 18-60 years who received the Ad26.COV2.S COVID-19 vaccine or a placebo. The source material was peripheral blood, sampled in a trial of Ad26.COV2.S vaccine versus placebo. This chain's CDR3 is CASSSHSSTNEKLFF. CDR3 DNA: TGTGCCAGCAGCTCGCATTCCTCGACTAATGAAAAACTGTTTTTT.